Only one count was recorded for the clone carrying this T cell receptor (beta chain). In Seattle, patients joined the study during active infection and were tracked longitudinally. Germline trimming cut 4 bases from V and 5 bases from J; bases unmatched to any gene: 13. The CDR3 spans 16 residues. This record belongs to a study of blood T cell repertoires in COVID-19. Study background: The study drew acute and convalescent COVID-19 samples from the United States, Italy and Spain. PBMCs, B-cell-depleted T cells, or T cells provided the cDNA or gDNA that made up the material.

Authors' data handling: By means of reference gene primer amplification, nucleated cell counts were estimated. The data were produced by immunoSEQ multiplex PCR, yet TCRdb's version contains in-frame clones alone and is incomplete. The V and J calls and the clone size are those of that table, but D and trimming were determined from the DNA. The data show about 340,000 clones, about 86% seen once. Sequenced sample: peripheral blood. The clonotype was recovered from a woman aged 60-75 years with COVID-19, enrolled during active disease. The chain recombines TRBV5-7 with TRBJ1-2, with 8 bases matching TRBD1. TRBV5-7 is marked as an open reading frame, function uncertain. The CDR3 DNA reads TGTGCCAGCAGCGCCGATTCGGGACAGGTAGGGTATGGCTACACCTTC. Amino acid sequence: CASSADSGQVGYGYTF.